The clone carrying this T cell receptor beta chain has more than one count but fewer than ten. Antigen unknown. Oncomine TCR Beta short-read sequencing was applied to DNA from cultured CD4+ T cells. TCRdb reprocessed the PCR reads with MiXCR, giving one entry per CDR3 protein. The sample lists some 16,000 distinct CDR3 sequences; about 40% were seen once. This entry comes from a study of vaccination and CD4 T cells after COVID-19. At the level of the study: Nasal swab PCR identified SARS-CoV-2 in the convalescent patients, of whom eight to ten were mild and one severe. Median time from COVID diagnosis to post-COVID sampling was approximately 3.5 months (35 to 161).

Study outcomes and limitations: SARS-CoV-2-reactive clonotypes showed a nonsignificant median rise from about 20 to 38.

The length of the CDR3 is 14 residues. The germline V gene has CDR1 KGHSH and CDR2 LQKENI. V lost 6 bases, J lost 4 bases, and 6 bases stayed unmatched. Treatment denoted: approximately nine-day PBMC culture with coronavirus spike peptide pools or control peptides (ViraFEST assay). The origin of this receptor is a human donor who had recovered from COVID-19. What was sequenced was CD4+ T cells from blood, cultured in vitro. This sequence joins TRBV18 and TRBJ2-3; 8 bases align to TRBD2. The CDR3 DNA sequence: TGTGCCAGCTCGGATACTAGCGGCTCAGATACGCAGTATTTT. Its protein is CASSDTSGSDTQYF.